These 13 T cell receptor beta chains originate from one sample sequenced in a study of T cell responses to AZD1222 COVID-19 vaccine. Method: immunoSEQ multiplex PCR; TCRdb's copy keeps in-frame clones and lacks some. This table holds approximately 150,000 clones, nearly 90% found once. The starting material was peripheral blood, obtained 28 days after the second dose of the MenACWY control vaccine. The receptors come from an adult who received the MenACWY meningococcal vaccine as a control.

The chain uses TRBV28 and TRBJ2-1; the D is unclear. From germline, CDR1 is MDHEN and CDR2 SYDVKM. The CDR3 sequence is 12 residues long. V lost 10 bases and J lost 5, with 12 bases in between. The CDR3 spells CATSLGNNEQFF. Here the CDR3 DNA reads TGTGCCACCTCTTTAGGGAACAATGAGCAGTTCTTC.

The chain links TRBV5-1 to TRBJ1-2; 7 bases agree with TRBD1. Germline assignment: CDR1 SGHRS and CDR2 YFSETQ. The CDR3 loop spans 14 amino acids. The trim removed 3 bases at V and 7 bases at J, leaving 9 bases unmatched. The DNA of the CDR3 is TGCGCCAGCAGCTCGGACAGGTTGGGGGGTGGCTACACCTTC. Residues: CASSSDRLGGGYTF.

This chain connects TRBV24-1 to TRBJ2-6; D might be TRBD1 (6 bases). V shed 3 bases and J shed 2 bases, with 10 bases lying between them. CDR1 KGHDR and CDR2 SFDVKD come from the germline V gene. This CDR3 is 16 amino acids long. DNA for the CDR3: TGTGCCACCAGTGATCATCAGGGGACTGGGGCCAACGTCCTGACTTTC. Residues: CATSDHQGTGANVLTF.

V is TRBV3-1 (or the pseudogene TRBV3-2) and J is TRBJ2-5; tentatively, D is TRBD1 or TRBD2 (5 bases each). The V end was cut by 0 bases, the J end by 3 bases, with 17 bases between. This CDR3 region has 17 residues. Looked up from germline, CDR1 is LGHDT and CDR2 is YNNKEL (reference sequence). The CDR3 coding sequence is TGTGCCAGCAGCCAAGATACTCCCGGGACGGTGGAAGAGACCCAGTACTTC. Translating it yields CASSQDTPGTVEETQYF.

V usage is TRBV5-6 and J usage is TRBJ2-3; 13 bases agree with TRBD2. CDR3 size: 16 residues. Germline-derived CDR1 and CDR2 are SGHDT and YYEEEE. J gave up 2 bases and V 3 bases, and 3 bases lay outside the gene matches. The CDR3 spells CASSWGTSGVTDTQYF. The CDR3 DNA reads as TGTGCCAGCAGCTGGGGGACTAGCGGGGTCACAGATACGCAGTATTTT.

The chain couples TRBV19 to TRBJ2-5; a possible D gene is TRBD2 (6 bases). Between the trimmed V and J ends, which lost 6 bases and 5 bases, there was a span of 19 bases. The germline CDR1 and CDR2 sequences are LNHDA and SQIVND (reference sequence). CDR3 length equals 15 residues. CDR3 protein: CASSSGTASGETQYF. CDR3 nucleotides: TGTGCCAGTAGCTCCGGGACTGCGAGTGGGGAGACCCAGTACTTC. The whole variable domain, filled in from reference TRBV19 and TRBJ2-5, reads DGGITQSPKYLFRKEGQNVTLSCEQNLNHDAMYWYRQDPGQGLRLIYYSQIVNDFQKGDIAEGYSVSREKKESFPLTVTSAQKNPTAFYLCASSSGTASGETQYFGPGTRLLVL.

In nucleotides, the CDR3 is TGTGCCAGCAGCCCTCCGAGGGGACAGGGGGCCTACAATGAGCAGTTCTTC. Translation: CASSPPRGQGAYNEQFF. This chain links TRBV7-9 with TRBJ2-1; 11 bases map to TRBD1. The germline CDR1 and CDR2 sequences are SEHNR and FQNEAQ (reference sequence). CDR3 length equals 17 residues. V lost 5 bases to trimming and J lost 2 bases; unmatched junction nucleotides: 8.

The chain is built from TRBV5-1 and TRBJ1-1; 11 nucleotides align to TRBD1. Germline V CDR1 and CDR2: SGHRS, YFSETQ. The CDR3 runs 15 residues. Trimming removed 6 bases from V and 5 bases from J; junction bases left unmatched: 9. DNA of the CDR3: TGCGCCAGCAACGACGGACAGGGGGCTATGACTGAAGCTTTCTTT. Residues: CASNDGQGAMTEAFF.

The chain links TRBV19 to TRBJ2-1, with 14 bases matching TRBD2. The CDR3 length is 15 residues. Losses at the gene ends were 7 bases for V and 5 bases for J; bases not matched to a gene: 4. The V gene's germline CDR1 is LNHDA and CDR2 SQIVND (reference sequence). The CDR3 protein is CASTPTSGGDNEQFF. CDR3 in DNA: TGTGCCAGTACCCCGACTAGCGGGGGGGACAATGAGCAGTTCTTC.

The chain employs TRBV28 and TRBJ2-1; D possibly corresponds to TRBD2 (7 bases). The CDR3 extends over 16 amino acids. Per germline, CDR1 MDHEN and CDR2 SYDVKM. V lost 5 bases and J lost 9, with 23 bases in between. The CDR3 nucleotides read TGTGCCAGCAGTCCCTCCGGGACATTAAGGGGGGGTGAGCAGTTCTTC. Amino acid sequence: CASSPSGTLRGGEQFF.

The J gene is TRBJ2-1, the V gene TRBV2; D unresolved. Germline loops: CDR1 SNHLY, CDR2 FYNNEI. V gave up 7 bases and J gave up 0 bases, with 16 bases separating them. The CDR3 totals 16 residues. This chain's CDR3 is CASMPGLDISYNEQFF. CDR3 in DNA: TGTGCCAGCATGCCGGGTCTCGATATCTCCTACAATGAGCAGTTCTTC.

This chain uses TRBV19 with TRBJ1-2; D unclear. The CDR3 sequence is 12 residues long. Looked up from germline, CDR1 is LNHDA and CDR2 is SQIVND (reference sequence). With 10 bases removed from V and 8 bases from J, the gap between germline ends came to 17 bases. As DNA, the CDR3 is TGTGCCACGTCTCTCCCCCGTGGAGGCTACACCTTC. Protein sequence: CATSLPRGGYTF.

The chain links TRBV19 to TRBJ1-5; D might be TRBD1 (5 bases). The germline V gene has CDR1 LNHDA and CDR2 SQIVND (reference sequence). This CDR3 has 15 residues. Deletions cut 3 bases from V and 7 bases from J, with 16 bases between. The CDR3 here is CASSMPPGVNQPQHF. The CDR3 DNA reads as TGTGCCAGTAGTATGCCCCCGGGGGTTAACCAGCCCCAGCATTTT.